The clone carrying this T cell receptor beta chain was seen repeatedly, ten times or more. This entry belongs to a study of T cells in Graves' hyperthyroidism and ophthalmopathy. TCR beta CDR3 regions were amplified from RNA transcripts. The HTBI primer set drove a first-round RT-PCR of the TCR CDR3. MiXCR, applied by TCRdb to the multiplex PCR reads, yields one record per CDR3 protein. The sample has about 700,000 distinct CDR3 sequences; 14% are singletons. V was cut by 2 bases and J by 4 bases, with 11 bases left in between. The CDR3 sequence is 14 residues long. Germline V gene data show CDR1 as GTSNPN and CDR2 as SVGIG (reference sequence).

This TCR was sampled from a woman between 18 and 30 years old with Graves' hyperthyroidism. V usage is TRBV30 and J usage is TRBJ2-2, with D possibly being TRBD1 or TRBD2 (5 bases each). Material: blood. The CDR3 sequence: CAWSMGELTGELFF. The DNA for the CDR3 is TGTGCCTGGAGTATGGGGGAACTCACCGGGGAGCTGTTTTTT. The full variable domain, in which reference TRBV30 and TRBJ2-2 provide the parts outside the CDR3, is SQTIHQWPATLVQPVGSPLSLECTVEGTSNPNLYWYRQAAGRGLQLLFYSVGIGQISSEVPQNLSASRPQDRQFILSSKKLLLSDSGFYLCAWSMGELTGELFFGEGSRLTVL.